The sample holds many counts of the clone carrying this TCR beta chain. No antigen is known for it. With 8 bases removed from V and 3 bases from J, the gap between germline ends came to 8 bases. CDR3 length: 12 amino acids. Germline CDR1 is MDHEN and CDR2 is SYDVKM. This record belongs to a study of CD8 T cells in ankylosing spondylitis. Study-level points and caveats: From matched ankylosing spondylitis synovial fluid, disease-linked clones were reportedly recovered at significantly enriched levels. Clones linked with disease were CD8+ and fairly uncommon in the peripheral blood. Made up of about eight highly homologous variants, a TCR beta motif appeared characteristic of ankylosing spondylitis blood.

Library preparation for TCR beta used quantitative 5'-RACE with molecular barcodes. TCRdb analysed the 5' RACE reads with MiXCR anew, one entry per CDR3 protein. This sample yields more than 95,000 distinct CDR3 sequences, of which 8% to 10% are seen a single time; 8.5% to 10% belongs to the top ten. The TCR was taken from a male donor with ankylosing spondylitis or in good health (not recorded which). The source material was blood, either unsorted or a sorted T cell fraction (not recorded which). The chain is built from TRBV28 and TRBJ2-1; D gene unclear. CDR3 sequence (DNA): TGTGCCAGCGCACCCTTCTACAATGAGCAGTTCTTC. As protein: CASAPFYNEQFF.